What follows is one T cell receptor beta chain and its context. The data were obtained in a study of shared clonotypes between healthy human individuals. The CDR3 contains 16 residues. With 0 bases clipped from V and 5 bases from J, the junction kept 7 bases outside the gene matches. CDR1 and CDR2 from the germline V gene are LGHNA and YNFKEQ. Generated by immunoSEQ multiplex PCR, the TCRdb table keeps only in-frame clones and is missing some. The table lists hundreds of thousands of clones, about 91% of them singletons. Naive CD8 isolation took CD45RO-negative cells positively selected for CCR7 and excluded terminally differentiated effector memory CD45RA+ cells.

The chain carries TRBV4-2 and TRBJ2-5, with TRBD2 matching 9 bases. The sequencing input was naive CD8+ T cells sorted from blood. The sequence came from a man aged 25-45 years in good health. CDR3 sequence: CASSQEISGRGETQYF. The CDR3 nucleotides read TGTGCCAGCAGCCAAGAGATTAGCGGGAGAGGTGAGACCCAGTACTTC.